The T cell receptor beta chain described here comes from a study of shared clonotypes between healthy human individuals. Some clones are missing from TCRdb's copy, which holds only in-frame ones; the method was immunoSEQ multiplex PCR. This sample has some 650,000 clones, with roughly 97% found just once. CDR1 is LNHDA and CDR2 is SQIVND in the germline V gene (reference sequence). The V and J ends lost 0 bases and 4 bases respectively, with 6 bases between them. This CDR3 is 14 amino acids long. The chain is built from TRBV19 and TRBJ2-2, with D maybe TRBD1 (5 bases). The TCR originated in a woman aged 25 to 39 in good health. The sequencing input was naive CD4+ T cells sorted from blood. As to subset: CD45RA+ positively selected. CDR3 sequence (DNA): TGTGCCAGTAGTATAGAAGACAGCACCGGGGAGCTGTTTTTT. The encoded protein is CASSIEDSTGELFF.